What follows describes a single TCR beta chain. No antigen is known for it. These data originate in a study of CXCR3-negative and CXCR3-positive naive CD8 T cells. Study-level results: Memory CD8+ cells showed much lower diversity, while both naive subsets displayed comparably high diversity.

This CDR3 has 14 amino acids. CDR1 is SGDLS, CDR2 YYNGEE, per germline. The libraries of TRB cDNA were constructed through 5' RACE using UMI labels. TCRdb re-called the 5' RACE reads and gives one entry per CDR3 protein, without DNA. The sample totals 80,000 to 95,000 distinct CDR3 sequences. The chain couples TRBV9 to TRBJ1-4; absent DNA, TCRdb's TRBD1 call cannot be checked. This TCR derives from a human donor in good health. Some clones in this sample may be carry-over from other donors' samples. The sequenced sample was naive CXCR3- CD8+ T cells from blood. Indicated subset: CD45RO-CCR7+CD27+CD95- naive CD8+ T cells lacking CXCR3 (TNR3-). This CDR3 is CASSGQGEGEKLFF.